The T cell receptor (beta chain) described here comes from a study of T cell responses to AZD1222 COVID-19 vaccine. Notes on the study in general: Unmutated regions of variants are reportedly targeted by nearly half of spike-specific TCRs.

Profiled with immunoSEQ multiplex PCR; TCRdb holds only in-frame clones, not every one. The profile covers 45,000 or so clones, with more than 80% appearing a single time and 45% to 60% taken by the ten largest. This clone rates as medium-sized. Its antigen is unidentified. Germline V CDR1 and CDR2: SGHVS, FNYEAQ. V was cut by 2 bases and J by 0 bases, with 14 bases left in between. The CDR3 is 18 residues long. The sequence derives from an adult in good health. This specimen was peripheral blood, taken on day 0 of AZD1222 vaccination. The chain links TRBV7-6 to TRBJ1-6; maybe TRBD1 (6 bases). Here the CDR3 DNA reads TGTGCCAGCAGCTTAACGCAAGGGGGTAACTCCTATAATTCACCCCTCCACTTT. This encodes CASSLTQGGNSYNSPLHF.